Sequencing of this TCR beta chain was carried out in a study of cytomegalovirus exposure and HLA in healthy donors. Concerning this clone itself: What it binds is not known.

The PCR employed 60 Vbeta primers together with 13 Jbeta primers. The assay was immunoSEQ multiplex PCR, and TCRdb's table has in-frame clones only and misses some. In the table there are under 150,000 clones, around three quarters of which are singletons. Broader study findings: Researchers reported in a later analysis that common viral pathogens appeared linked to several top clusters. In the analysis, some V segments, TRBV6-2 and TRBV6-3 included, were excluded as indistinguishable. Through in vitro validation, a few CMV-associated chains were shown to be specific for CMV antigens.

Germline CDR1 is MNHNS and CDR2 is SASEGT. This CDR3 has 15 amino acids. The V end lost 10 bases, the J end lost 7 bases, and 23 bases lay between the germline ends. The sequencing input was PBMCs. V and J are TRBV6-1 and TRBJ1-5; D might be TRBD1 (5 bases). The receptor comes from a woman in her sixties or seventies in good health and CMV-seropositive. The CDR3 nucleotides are TGTGCCACCCTAAAGGGTACACAGGTAAGACAGCCCCAGCATTTT. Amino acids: CATLKGTQVRQPQHF.